The entry that follows covers one T cell receptor beta chain sequence. This sample was taken from a study of tumor and adjacent non-tumor tissue in lung cancer. Three rounds of nested PCR, following a modified ARM-PCR protocol, produced the TCRbeta library. In TCRdb, the multiplex PCR reads were re-called with MiXCR into one record per CDR3 protein. The top ten clones hold around a fifth of a sample with fewer than 100,000 distinct CDR3 sequences, more than 75% of them seen once. The CDR3 consists of 17 residues. Between the trimmed V and J ends, which lost 4 bases and 7 bases, there was a span of 23 bases. Germline V gives CDR1 MNHEY, CDR2 SVGAGI. No cell sorting was done before RNA was extracted from the tissue. More than 3 cm separated this lung sample from the edge of the tumor.

The clonotype was recovered from a woman between 45 and 60 years old with non-small cell lung cancer. Sequencing was carried out using distant non-tumor lung tissue. This chain links TRBV6-5 with TRBJ1-5; D uncertain. For the CDR3, the DNA is TGTGCCAGCAGTTTTCGTGGCCCCGGACGGGGTAGCCAGCCCCAGCATTTT. It encodes CASSFRGPGRGSQPQHF.